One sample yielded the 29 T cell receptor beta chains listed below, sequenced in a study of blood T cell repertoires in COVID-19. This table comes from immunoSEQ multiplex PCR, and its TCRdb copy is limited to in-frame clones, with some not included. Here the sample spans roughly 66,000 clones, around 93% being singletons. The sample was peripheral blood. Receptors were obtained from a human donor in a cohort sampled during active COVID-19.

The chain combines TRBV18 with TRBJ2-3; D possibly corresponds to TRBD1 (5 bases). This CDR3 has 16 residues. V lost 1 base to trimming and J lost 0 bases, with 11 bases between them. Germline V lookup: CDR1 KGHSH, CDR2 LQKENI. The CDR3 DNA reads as TGTGCCAGCTCACCACGGGGCGGCTCTAGCACAGATACGCAGTATTTT. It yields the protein CASSPRGGSSTDTQYF.

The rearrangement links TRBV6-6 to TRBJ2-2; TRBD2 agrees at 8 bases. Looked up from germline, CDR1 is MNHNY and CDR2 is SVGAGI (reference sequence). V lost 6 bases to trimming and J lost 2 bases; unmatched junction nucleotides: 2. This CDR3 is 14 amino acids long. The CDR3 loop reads CASRRGDNTGELFF. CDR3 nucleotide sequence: TGTGCCAGCAGGCGGGGGGATAACACCGGGGAGCTGTTTTTT.

The CDR3 sequence: CASMYAGGGKKNEQFF. DNA of the CDR3: TGCGCCAGCATGTATGCGGGGGGAGGTAAAAAGAATGAGCAGTTCTTC. The chain recombines TRBV4-1 with TRBJ2-1; 8 bases are shared with TRBD2. Germline CDR1 and CDR2: MGHRA and YSYEKL. This CDR3 spans 16 amino acids. V shed 7 bases, J shed 7 bases, and the junction held 15 bases outside the gene matches.

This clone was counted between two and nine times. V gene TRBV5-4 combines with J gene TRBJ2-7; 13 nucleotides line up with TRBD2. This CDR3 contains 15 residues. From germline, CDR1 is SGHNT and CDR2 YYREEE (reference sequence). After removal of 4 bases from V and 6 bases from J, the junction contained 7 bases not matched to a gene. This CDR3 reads CASSPTSGGASEQYF. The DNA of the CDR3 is TGTGCCAGCAGCCCCACTAGCGGGGGGGCAAGCGAGCAGTACTTC.

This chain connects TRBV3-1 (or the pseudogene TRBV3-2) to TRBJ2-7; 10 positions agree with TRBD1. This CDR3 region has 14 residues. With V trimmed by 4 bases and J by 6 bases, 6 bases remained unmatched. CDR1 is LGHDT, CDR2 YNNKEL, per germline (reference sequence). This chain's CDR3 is CASSRDRGLGEQYF. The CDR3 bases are TGTGCCAGCAGCCGGGACAGGGGACTGGGCGAGCAGTACTTC.

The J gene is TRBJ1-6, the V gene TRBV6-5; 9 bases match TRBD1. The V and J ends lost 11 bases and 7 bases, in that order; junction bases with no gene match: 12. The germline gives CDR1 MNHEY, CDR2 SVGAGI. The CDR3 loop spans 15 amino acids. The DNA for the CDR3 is TGTGCCGCCCGAGGCGGGACAGGGTTCAATTCACCCCTCCACTTT. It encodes CAARGGTGFNSPLHF.

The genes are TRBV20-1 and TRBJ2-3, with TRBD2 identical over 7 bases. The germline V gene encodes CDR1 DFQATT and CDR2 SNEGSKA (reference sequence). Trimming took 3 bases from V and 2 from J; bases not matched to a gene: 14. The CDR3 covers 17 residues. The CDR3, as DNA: TGCAGTGCTAGTTCGAATGGCGGGAGTCGGGACACAGATACGCAGTATTTT. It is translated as CSASSNGGSRDTDTQYF.

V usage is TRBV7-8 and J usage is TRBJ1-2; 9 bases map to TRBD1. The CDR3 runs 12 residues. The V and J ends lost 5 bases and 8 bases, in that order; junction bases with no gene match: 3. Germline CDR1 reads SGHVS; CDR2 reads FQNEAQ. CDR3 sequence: CASSLTGGGYTF. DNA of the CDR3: TGTGCCAGCAGCCTGACAGGGGGAGGCTACACCTTC.

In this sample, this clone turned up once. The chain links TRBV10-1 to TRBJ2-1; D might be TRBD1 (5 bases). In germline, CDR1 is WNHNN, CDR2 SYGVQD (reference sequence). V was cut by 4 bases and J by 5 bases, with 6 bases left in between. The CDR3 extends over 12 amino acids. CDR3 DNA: TGCGCCAGCAGTGGACAGAACAATGAGCAGTTCTTC. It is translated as CASSGQNNEQFF.

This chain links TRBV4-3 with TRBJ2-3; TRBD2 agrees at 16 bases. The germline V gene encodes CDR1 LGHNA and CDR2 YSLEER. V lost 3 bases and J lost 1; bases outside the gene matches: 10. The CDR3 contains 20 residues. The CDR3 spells CASSQVPGLAGGARTDTQYF. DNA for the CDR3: TGCGCCAGCAGCCAGGTCCCGGGACTAGCGGGGGGGGCCCGCACAGATACGCAGTATTTT.

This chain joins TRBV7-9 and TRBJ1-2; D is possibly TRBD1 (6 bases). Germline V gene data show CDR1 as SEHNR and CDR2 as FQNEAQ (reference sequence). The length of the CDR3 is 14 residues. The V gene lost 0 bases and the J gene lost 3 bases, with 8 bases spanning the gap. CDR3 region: CASSLAGADYGYTF. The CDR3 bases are TGTGCCAGCAGCTTAGCGGGGGCCGACTATGGCTACACCTTC.

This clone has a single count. CDR3 in DNA: TGTGCCAGCAGCCCCGGGACAGGTCGCTCTGAAGCTTTCTTT. Translation: CASSPGTGRSEAFF. This sequence joins TRBV6-2 or TRBV6-3 and TRBJ1-1, with TRBD1 identical over 8 bases. Germline CDR1 and CDR2: MNHEY and SVGEGT. The CDR3 covers 14 residues. V lost 6 bases, J lost 6 bases, and 9 bases stayed unmatched.

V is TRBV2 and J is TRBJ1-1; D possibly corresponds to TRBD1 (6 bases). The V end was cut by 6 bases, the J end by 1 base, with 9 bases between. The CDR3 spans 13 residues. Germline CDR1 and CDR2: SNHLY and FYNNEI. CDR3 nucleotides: TGTGCCAGCAGCGCGGACAGGAACACTGAAGCTTTCTTT. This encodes CASSADRNTEAFF.

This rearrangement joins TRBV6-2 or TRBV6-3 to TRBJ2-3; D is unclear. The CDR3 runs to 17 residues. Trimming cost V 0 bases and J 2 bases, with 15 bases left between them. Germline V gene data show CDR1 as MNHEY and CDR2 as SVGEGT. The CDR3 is CASSYSALRVLTDTQYF. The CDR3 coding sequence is TGTGCCAGCAGTTACTCGGCTCTCCGGGTACTCACAGATACGCAGTATTTT.

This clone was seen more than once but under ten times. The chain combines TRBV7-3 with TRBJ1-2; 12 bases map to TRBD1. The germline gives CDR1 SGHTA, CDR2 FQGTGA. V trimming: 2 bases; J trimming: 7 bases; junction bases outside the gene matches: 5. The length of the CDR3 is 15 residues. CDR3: CASSLSGTGGFGYTF. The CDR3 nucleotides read TGTGCCAGCAGCTTATCCGGGACAGGGGGCTTTGGCTACACCTTC.

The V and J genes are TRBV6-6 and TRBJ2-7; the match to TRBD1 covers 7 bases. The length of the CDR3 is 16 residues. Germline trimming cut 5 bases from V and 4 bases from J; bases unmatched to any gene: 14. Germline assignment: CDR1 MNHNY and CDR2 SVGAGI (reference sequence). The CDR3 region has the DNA TGTGCCAGCAGTACGAACAGGGGTGCCGCTACGTACGAGCAGTACTTC. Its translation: CASSTNRGAATYEQYF.

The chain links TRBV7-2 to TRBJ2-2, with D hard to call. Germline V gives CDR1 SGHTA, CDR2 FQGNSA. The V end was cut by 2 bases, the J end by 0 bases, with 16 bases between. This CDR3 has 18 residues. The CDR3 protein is CASSLNSASAANTGELFF. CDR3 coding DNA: TGTGCCAGCAGCTTAAACTCCGCCAGCGCCGCGAACACCGGGGAGCTGTTTTTT. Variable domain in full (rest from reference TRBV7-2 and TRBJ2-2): GAGVSQSPSNKVTEKGKDVELRCDPISGHTALYWYRQSLGQGLEFLIYFQGNSAPDKSGLPSDRFSAERTGGSVSTLTIQRTQQEDSAVYLCASSLNSASAANTGELFFGEGSRLTVL.

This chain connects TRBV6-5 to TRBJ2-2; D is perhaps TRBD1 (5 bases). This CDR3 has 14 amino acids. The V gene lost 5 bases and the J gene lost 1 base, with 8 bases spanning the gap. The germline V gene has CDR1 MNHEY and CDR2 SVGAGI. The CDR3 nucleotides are TGTGCCAGCAGTCCCGACAGGAACACCGGGGAGCTGTTTTTT. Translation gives CASSPDRNTGELFF.

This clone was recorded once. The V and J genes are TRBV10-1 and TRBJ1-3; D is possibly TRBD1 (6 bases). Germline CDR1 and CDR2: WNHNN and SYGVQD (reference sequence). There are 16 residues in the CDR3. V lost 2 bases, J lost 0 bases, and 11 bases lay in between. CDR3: CASSEIGQHSGNTIYF. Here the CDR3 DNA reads TGCGCCAGCAGTGAGATTGGACAGCACTCTGGAAACACCATATATTTT.

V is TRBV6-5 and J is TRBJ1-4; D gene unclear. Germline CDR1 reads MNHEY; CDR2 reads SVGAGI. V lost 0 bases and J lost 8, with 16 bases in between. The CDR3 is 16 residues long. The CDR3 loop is CASSYSWAGGKEKLFF. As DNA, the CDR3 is TGTGCCAGCAGTTACTCATGGGCGGGTGGAAAGGAAAAACTGTTTTTT.

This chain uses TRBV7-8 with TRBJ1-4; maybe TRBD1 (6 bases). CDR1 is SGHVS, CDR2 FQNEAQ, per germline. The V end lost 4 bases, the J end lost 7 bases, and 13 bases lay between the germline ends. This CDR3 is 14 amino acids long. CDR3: CASSSTGLGEKLFF. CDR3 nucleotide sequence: TGTGCCAGCAGCTCCACAGGGCTTGGTGAAAAACTGTTTTTT.

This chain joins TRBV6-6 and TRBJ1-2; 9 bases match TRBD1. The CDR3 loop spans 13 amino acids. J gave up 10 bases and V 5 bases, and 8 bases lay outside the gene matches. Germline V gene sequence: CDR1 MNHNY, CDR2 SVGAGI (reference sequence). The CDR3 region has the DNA TGTGCCAGCAGTCCCGGGACAGGGATTGCCTACACCTTC. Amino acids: CASSPGTGIAYTF.

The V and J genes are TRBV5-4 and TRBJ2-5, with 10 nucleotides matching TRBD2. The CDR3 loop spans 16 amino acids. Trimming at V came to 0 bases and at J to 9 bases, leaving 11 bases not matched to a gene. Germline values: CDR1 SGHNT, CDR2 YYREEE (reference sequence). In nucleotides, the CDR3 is TGTGCCAGCAGCTTGGCCGCCCTAGCGGGGGTTGAGGCCCAGTACTTC. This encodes CASSLAALAGVEAQYF.

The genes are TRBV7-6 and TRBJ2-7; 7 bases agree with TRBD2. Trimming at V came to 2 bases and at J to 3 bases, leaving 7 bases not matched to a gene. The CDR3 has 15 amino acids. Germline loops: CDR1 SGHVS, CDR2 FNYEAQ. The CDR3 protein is CASSLREAGVYEQYF. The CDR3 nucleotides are TGTGCCAGCAGCTTACGGGAGGCGGGGGTCTACGAGCAGTACTTC.

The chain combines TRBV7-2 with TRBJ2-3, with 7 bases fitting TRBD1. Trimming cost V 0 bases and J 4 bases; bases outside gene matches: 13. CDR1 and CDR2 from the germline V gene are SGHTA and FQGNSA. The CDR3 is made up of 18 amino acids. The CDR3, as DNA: TGTGCCAGCAGCTTAGCACGAGGGCAGGGGGTGGGTGCAGATACGCAGTATTTT. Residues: CASSLARGQGVGADTQYF.

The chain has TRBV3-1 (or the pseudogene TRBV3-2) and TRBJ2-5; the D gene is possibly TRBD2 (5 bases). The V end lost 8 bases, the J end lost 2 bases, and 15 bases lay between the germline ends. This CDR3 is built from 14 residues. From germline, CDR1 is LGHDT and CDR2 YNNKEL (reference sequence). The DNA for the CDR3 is TGTGCCAGCTCTCCCCCCGGGGAGCAAGAGACCCAGTACTTC. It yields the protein CASSPPGEQETQYF.

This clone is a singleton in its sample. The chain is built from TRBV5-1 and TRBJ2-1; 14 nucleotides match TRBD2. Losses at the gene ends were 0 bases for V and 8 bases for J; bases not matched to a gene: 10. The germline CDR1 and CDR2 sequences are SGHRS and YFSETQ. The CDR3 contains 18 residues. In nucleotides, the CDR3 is TGCGCCAGCAGCTTGGCGTCCACGGGACTAGCGGGAGCTGATGAGCAGTTCTTC. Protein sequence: CASSLASTGLAGADEQFF.

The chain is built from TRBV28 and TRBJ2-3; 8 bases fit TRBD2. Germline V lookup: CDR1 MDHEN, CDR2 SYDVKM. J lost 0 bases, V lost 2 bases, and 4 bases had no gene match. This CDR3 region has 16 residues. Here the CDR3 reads CASSLERGYSTDTQYF. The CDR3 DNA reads TGTGCCAGCAGTTTAGAGCGGGGGTATAGCACAGATACGCAGTATTTT. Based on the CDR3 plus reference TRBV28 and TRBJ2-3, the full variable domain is DVKVTQSSRYLVKRTGEKVFLECVQDMDHENMFWYRQDPGLGLRLIYFSYDVKMKEKGDIPEGYSVSREKKERFSLILESASTNQTSMYLCASSLERGYSTDTQYFGPGTRLTVL.

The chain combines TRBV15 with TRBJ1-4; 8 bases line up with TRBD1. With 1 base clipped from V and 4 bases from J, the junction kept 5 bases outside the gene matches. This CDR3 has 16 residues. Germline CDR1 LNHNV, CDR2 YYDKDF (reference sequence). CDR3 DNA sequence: TGTGCCACCAGCAGAGGGGGACAGGTGGATAATGAAAAACTGTTTTTT. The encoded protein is CATSRGGQVDNEKLFF.